This is a list of T cell receptor beta chains from one sample in a study of blood T cell repertoires in COVID-19. The method was immunoSEQ multiplex PCR; TCRdb's version includes in-frame clones alone and lacks a portion of them. The sample holds about 160,000 clones; around 84% are singletons and the top ten take around 6.6%. Source material: peripheral blood. These receptors were obtained from a man in his fifties or sixties with active or convalescent COVID-19. CDR3s include the opening cysteine and the closing phenylalanine or tryptophan. Each record gives: CDR3 length, V gene, D gene, J gene, clone size, CDR3 DNA, CDR3 protein. The D gene is left open where the match is weak. The size of a clone is reported for some rows only, either as once, few or many, or as a class for expanded clones.

>15|TRBV18|.|TRBJ1-5|.
TGTGCCAGCTCACCCCGCGGACAGATTAATCAGCCCCAGCATTTT
CASSPRGQINQPQHF
>14|TRBV2|TRBD1|TRBJ1-2|.
TGTGCCAGCAGCGGGGACAGGACTAACTATGGCTACACCTTC
CASSGDRTNYGYTF
>16|TRBV2|.|TRBJ2-2|.
TGTGCCAGCAGTTACGCCGGGACTCCGAACACCGGGGAGCTGTTTTTT
CASSYAGTPNTGELFF
>14|TRBV14|.|TRBJ1-2|once
TGTGCCAGCAGCCAAGATTGGGGGCACTATGGCTACACCTTC
CASSQDWGHYGYTF
>13|TRBV5-6|.|TRBJ1-6|once
TGTGCCAGCAGCTTGGGGACAGTTTCACCCCTCCACTTT
CASSLGTVSPLHF
>15|TRBV9|TRBD2|TRBJ2-5|.
TGTGCCAGCAGCCCTCTTACGGGGGGAGAAGAGACCCAGTACTTC
CASSPLTGGEETQYF
>15|TRBV6-5|TRBD1|TRBJ2-4|.
TGTGCCAGCAGTCCGGACAGGGCCGTCAAAAACATTCAGTACTTC
CASSPDRAVKNIQYF
>13|TRBV12-3/TRBV12-4|TRBD1|TRBJ1-2|.
TGTGCCAGCAGGACCGACAGGGACAATGGCTACACCTTC
CASRTDRDNGYTF
>14|TRBV28|TRBD1|TRBJ1-2|.
TGTGCCAGCAGAACGGGACAGGGGAACTATGGCTACACCTTC
CASRTGQGNYGYTF
>16|TRBV24-1|.|TRBJ2-1|.
TGTGCCACCAGTGATTTAGGAGGGGTTGGCTACAATGAGCAGTTCTTC
CATSDLGGVGYNEQFF
>11|TRBV3-1/TRBV3-2|.|TRBJ1-2|.
TGTGCCAGCAGCAAGGGGCGAGGCTACACCTTC
CASSKGRGYTF
>17|TRBV18|TRBD2|TRBJ2-1|.
TGTGCCAGCTCACCATTACGGGGGGAGACTCTCTACAATGAGCAGTTCTTC
CASSPLRGETLYNEQFF
>15|TRBV24-1|.|TRBJ2-1|.
TGTGCCACCAGGCCAGGGGGGTCCTCCTACAATGAGCAGTTCTTC
CATRPGGSSYNEQFF
>13|TRBV6-1|.|TRBJ2-7|.
TGTGCCAGCAGTGAAACTGAAACCTACGAGCAGTACTTC
CASSETETYEQYF
>17|TRBV19|TRBD1|TRBJ1-3|.
TGTGCCAGTAGTATTTGGGGACAGGGACCCTCTGGAAACACCATATATTTT
CASSIWGQGPSGNTIYF
>15|TRBV19|TRBD2|TRBJ2-3|.
TGTGCCAGTAGTATGGTACTAGCGGGAGATGATACGCAGTATTTT
CASSMVLAGDDTQYF
>16|TRBV7-3|.|TRBJ2-2|once
TGTGCCAGCAGCTTTTCCGGGACTGGTCTCTCCGGGGAGCTGTTTTTT
CASSFSGTGLSGELFF
>16|TRBV19|TRBD1|TRBJ2-2|.
TGTGCCAGTACAACACGGGACAGACAATACACCGGGGAGCTGTTTTTT
CASTTRDRQYTGELFF
>15|TRBV24-1|.|TRBJ1-6|.
TGTGCCACCAGTGAGGGGCGACAGATTAATTCACCCCTCCACTTT
CATSEGRQINSPLHF
>14|TRBV4-1|.|TRBJ2-7|few
TGCGCCAGCAGCCAAGCCGGGTCTGTCCACGAGCAGTACTTC
CASSQAGSVHEQYF
>15|TRBV5-1|.|TRBJ1-5|.
TGCGCCAGCAGCTTGTCGGGGAATAGCAATCAGCCCCAGCATTTT
CASSLSGNSNQPQHF
>15|TRBV7-2|TRBD1|TRBJ1-5|.
TGTGCCAGCAGCTTAAGGCGACAGGGAGGTCAGCCCCAGCATTTT
CASSLRRQGGQPQHF
>15|TRBV18|.|TRBJ2-1|.
TGTGCCAGCTCACACGGACAGACCCCCTACAATGAGCAGTTCTTC
CASSHGQTPYNEQFF